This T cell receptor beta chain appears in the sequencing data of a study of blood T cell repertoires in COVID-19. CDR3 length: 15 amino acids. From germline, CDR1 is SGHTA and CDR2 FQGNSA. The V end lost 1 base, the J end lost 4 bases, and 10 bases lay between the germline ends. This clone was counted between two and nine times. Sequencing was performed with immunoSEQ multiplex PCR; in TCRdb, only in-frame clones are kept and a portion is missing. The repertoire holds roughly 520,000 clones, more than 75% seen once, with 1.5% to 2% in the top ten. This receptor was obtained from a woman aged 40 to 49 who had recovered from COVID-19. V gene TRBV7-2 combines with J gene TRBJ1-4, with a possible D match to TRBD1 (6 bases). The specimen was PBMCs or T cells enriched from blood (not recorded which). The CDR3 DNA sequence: TGTGCCAGCAGCTTAGGGGGGCCGGGTAATGAAAAACTGTTTTTT. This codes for CASSLGGPGNEKLFF.